This T cell receptor beta chain was identified during a study of technical replicates of blood from a handful of donors (dated by TCRdb to about 2017). To note about this clone: What antigen it recognizes has not been identified. Base-call qualities are not available, and no considerably larger clone is one nucleotide away.

From the cysteine up to the phenylalanine, the CDR3 has a length of 12 residues. The sequence is cut down to CDR3 DNA, 36 bases in frame from base 1. In the germline V gene (reference sequence), CDR1 corresponds to MNHNY and CDR2 to SVGAGI. The V end loses 0 bases and the J end loses 8 bases, and a stretch of 5 bases separates them. The method was the immunoSEQ multiplex PCR assay. Not all clones reach the TCRdb copy of this immuneACCESS table, which keeps in-frame sequences only. Checked studies attribute under half of the gap to unresolved V genes and leave the rest unexplained. This sample gives about 56,000 clones in total; over 90% of them show up just once. About 4.6% of the sample is taken by the ten largest.

The sequence derives from a human donor in good health. Some clones in this sample may be carry-over from other donors' samples. Here the chain combines TRBV6-6 and TRBJ2-4; a confident D gene designation cannot be given. The sample comprised PBMCs. The nucleotide sequence is given as TGTGCCAGCAGTTACTCAAGAGACATTCAGTACTTC. The resulting protein is CASSYSRDIQYF.